This TCR beta chain was profiled in a study of blood T cell repertoires in COVID-19. Trimming cost V 8 bases and J 8 bases; bases outside gene matches: 7. Germline V gives CDR1 ENHRY, CDR2 SYGVKD. This CDR3 is built from 13 residues. Some clones are missing from TCRdb's copy, which holds only in-frame ones; the method was immunoSEQ multiplex PCR. The sample lists 80,000 or so clones; approximately 80% were seen once. This sequence joins TRBV10-3 and TRBJ1-4; TRBD1 matches at 8 bases. The sequenced material came from peripheral blood. This TCR was sampled from a man at least 80 years old with acute or convalescent COVID-19. CDR3 region: CAIGQGAGEKLFF. The CDR3 DNA reads TGTGCCATCGGTCAGGGGGCTGGGGAAAAACTGTTTTTT.